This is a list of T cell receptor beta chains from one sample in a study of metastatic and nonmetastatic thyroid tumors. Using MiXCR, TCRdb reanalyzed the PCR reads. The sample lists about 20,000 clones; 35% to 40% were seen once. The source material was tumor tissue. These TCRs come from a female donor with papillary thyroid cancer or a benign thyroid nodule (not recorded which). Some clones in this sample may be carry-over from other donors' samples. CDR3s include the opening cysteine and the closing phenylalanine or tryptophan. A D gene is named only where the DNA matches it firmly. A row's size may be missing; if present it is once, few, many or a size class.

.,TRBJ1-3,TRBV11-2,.,CASSNQGQAGNTIYF,TGTGCCAGCAGCAACCAGGGTCAGGCTGGAAACACCATATATTTT
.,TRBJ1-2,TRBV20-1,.,CSARVLRTGNYGYTF,TGCAGTGCTAGGGTACTCCGCACAGGGAACTATGGCTACACCTTC
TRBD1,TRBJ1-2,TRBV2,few,CASSLQGAKGYTF,TGTGCCAGCAGCCTACAGGGGGCCAAAGGCTACACCTTC
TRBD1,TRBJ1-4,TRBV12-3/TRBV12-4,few,CASSLAGTGAGKLFF,TGTGCCAGCAGCCTGGCCGGGACAGGAGCAGGAAAACTGTTTTTT
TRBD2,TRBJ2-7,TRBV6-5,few,CASSYSRTSGSNEQYF,TGTGCCAGCAGTTACTCTCGTACTAGCGGGAGCAACGAGCAGTACTTC
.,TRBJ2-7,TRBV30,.,CAWGRHTYEQYF,TGTGCCTGGGGCAGGCATACCTACGAGCAGTACTTC
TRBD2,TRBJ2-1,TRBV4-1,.,CASRRTPAGGYNEQFF,TGCGCCAGCAGAAGAACCCCGGCGGGAGGGTACAATGAGCAGTTCTTC
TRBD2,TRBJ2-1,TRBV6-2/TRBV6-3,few,CASRESSGKQFF,TGTGCCAGCAGGGAGAGTAGCGGGAAGCAGTTCTTC
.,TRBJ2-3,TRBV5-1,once,CASSLIGRERTDTQYF,TGCGCCAGCAGCTTGATAGGCAGGGAGCGCACAGATACGCAGTATTTT
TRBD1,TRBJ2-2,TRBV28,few,CASSLDRGRTGELFF,TGTGCCAGCAGCCTGGACAGGGGGCGTACCGGGGAGCTGTTTTTT
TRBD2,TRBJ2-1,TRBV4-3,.,CASSPLLAGFSYNEQFF,TGCGCCAGCAGCCCCCTACTAGCGGGCTTCTCCTACAATGAGCAGTTCTTC
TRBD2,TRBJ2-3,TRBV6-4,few,CASSDSTSGGADTQYF,TGTGCCAGCAGTGACTCGACTAGCGGGGGGGCAGATACGCAGTATTTT
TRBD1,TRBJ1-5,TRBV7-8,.,CASSLGQGEDQPQHF,TGTGCCAGCAGCTTGGGACAGGGTGAGGATCAGCCCCAGCATTTT
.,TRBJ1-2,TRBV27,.,CASSFQGRMEGGYTF,TGTGCCAGCAGTTTTCAAGGGAGGATGGAGGGAGGCTACACCTTC
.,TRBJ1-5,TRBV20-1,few,CSASTIPPWGNQPQHF,TGCAGTGCTTCGACAATCCCTCCTTGGGGAAATCAGCCCCAGCATTTT
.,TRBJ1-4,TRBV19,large,CASSLYRTATNEKLFF,TGTGCCAGTAGTTTGTACAGGACGGCAACTAATGAAAAACTGTTTTTT
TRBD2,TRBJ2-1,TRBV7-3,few,CASSLGLANEQFF,TGTGCCAGCAGCTTGGGACTAGCGAATGAGCAGTTCTTC
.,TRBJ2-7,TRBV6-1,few,CASSDRGGPYEQYF,TGTGCCAGCAGTGACAGGGGAGGACCGTACGAGCAGTACTTC
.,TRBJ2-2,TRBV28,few,CASRGHRNTGELFF,TGTGCCAGCAGGGGACACAGGAACACCGGGGAGCTGTTTTTT
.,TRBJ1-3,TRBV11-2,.,CASSQQGNTIYF,TGTGCCAGCAGCCAACAGGGAAACACCATATATTTT
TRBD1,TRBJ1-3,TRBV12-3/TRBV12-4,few,CASSPGLGRGGNTIYF,TGTGCCAGCAGTCCGGGTTTAGGCAGGGGGGGAAACACCATATATTTT
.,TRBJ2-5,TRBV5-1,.,CASSLVQGRGEQETQYF,TGCGCCAGCAGCTTGGTCCAGGGCAGGGGGGAACAAGAGACCCAGTACTTC
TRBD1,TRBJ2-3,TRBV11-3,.,CASSQGQGGNPTQYF,TGTGCCAGCAGCCAGGGACAGGGGGGAAACCCTACGCAGTATTTT
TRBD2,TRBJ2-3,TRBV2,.,CASRVAGGTDTQYF,TGTGCCAGCAGAGTAGCGGGAGGAACAGATACGCAGTATTTT
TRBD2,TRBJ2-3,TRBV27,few,CASSLAGATDTQYF,TGTGCCAGCAGTTTAGCGGGAGCCACAGATACGCAGTATTTT
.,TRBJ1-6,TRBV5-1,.,CASSLRDNNSPLHF,TGCGCCAGCAGCTTGAGGGACAATAATTCACCCCTCCACTTT
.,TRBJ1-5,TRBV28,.,CASTGQLRQPQHF,TGTGCCAGCACTGGACAGCTTCGTCAGCCCCAGCATTTT
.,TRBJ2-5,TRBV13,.,CASTQGSYQETQYF,TGTGCCAGCACCCAGGGGTCGTACCAAGAGACCCAGTACTTC
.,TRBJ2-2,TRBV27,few,CASRNHDKAKTGELFF,TGTGCCAGCAGAAATCATGACAAGGCGAAGACCGGGGAGCTGTTTTTT
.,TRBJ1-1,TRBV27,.,CASSPSPGGGTEAFF,TGTGCCAGCAGCCCATCCCCGGGGGGGGGCACTGAAGCTTTCTTT
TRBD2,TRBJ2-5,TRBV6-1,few,CASRRTSGQETQYF,TGTGCCAGCAGGAGGACTAGCGGCCAAGAGACCCAGTACTTC
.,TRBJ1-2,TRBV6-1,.,CASSELGTGYGYTF,TGTGCCAGCAGTGAACTGGGAACGGGGTATGGCTACACCTTC
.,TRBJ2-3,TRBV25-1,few,CASRTTDTQYF,TGTGCCAGCAGGACCACAGATACGCAGTATTTT
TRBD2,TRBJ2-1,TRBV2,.,CASRLTSGPYNEQFF,TGTGCCAGCAGATTGACTAGCGGGCCCTACAATGAGCAGTTCTTC
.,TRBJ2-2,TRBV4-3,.,CASSEDRNTGELFF,TGCGCCAGCAGCGAGGACAGGAACACCGGGGAGCTGTTTTTT
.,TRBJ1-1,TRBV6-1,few,CASSSRGHTEAFF,TGTGCCAGCAGCTCGAGGGGACACACTGAAGCTTTCTTT
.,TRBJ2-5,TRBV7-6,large,CASSSKTNWETQYF,TGTGCCAGCAGCTCCAAGACCAACTGGGAGACCCAGTACTTC
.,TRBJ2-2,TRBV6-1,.,CASRPYTGELFF,TGTGCCAGCAGACCCTACACCGGGGAGCTGTTTTTT
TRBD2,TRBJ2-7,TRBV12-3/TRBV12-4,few,CASSKLAEYEQYF,TGTGCCAGCAGTAAACTAGCGGAATACGAGCAGTACTTC
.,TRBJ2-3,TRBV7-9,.,CASSFSTDTQYF,TGTGCCAGCAGCTTTTCGACAGATACGCAGTATTTT
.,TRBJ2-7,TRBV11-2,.,CASSLTDGPYEQYF,TGTGCCAGCAGCTTAACCGACGGTCCCTACGAGCAGTACTTC
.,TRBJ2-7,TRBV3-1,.,CASSPGPTPSYEQYF,TGTGCCAGCAGCCCCGGCCCAACTCCTAGTTACGAGCAGTACTTC
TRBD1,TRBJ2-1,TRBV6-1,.,CASRDRTSYDEQFF,TGTGCCAGCAGGGACAGGACAAGTTACGATGAGCAGTTCTTC
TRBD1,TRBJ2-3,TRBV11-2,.,CASSPGGGTTDTQYF,TGTGCCAGCAGTCCAGGGGGCGGGACCACAGATACGCAGTATTTT
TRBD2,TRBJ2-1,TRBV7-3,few,CASSPLAGVYNEQFF,TGTGCCAGCAGCCCATTAGCGGGAGTCTACAATGAGCAGTTCTTC
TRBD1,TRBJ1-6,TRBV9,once,CASSVDRGPHSPLHF,TGTGCCAGCAGCGTAGACAGGGGGCCACATTCACCCCTCCACTTT